These T cell receptor beta chains were read from a single sample in a study of blood T cell repertoires in COVID-19. Profiled with immunoSEQ multiplex PCR; TCRdb holds only in-frame clones, not every one. The repertoire holds about 130,000 clones, with approximately 83% as singletons. The sample comprised peripheral blood. The receptor set was obtained from a man aged 35 to 55 with active or convalescent COVID-19. CDR3s include the opening cysteine and the closing phenylalanine or tryptophan. Fields, in order: V gene, D gene, clone size, CDR3 protein. D genes are given only for firm matches. Clone size is not always given. Where it is, it says once, few, many or a class for expanded clones.

TRBV5-5	TRBD1	.	CASSQTGGNQPQHF
TRBV7-9	.	.	CASSPTTRTATNEKLFF
TRBV6-5	.	.	CASSYSSSTDTQYF
TRBV11-2	TRBD2	.	CASSFGGAGEQYF
TRBV9	TRBD2	once	CASSVGLAGATDTQYF
TRBV14	TRBD1	once	CASSQYGTGAGAQYF
TRBV9	TRBD2	.	CASSVSGSGGHANEQFF
TRBV18	.	once	CASSPSYQGVTDTQYF
TRBV20-1	.	.	CSASRFGKGSQETQYF
TRBV12-3/TRBV12-4	.	.	CASRSQQRRAQYF
TRBV10-3	.	.	CAISDNNQPQHF
TRBV6-2/TRBV6-3	.	.	CASSLPPTANYGYTF
TRBV30	TRBD1	.	CAWSYRGMNSPLHF
TRBV10-2	.	.	CASRESPGGTNYGYTF
TRBV9	.	.	CASSVGGARTRYGYTF
TRBV30	TRBD2	.	CAWSPGGAGSEQFF
TRBV10-2	.	.	CASMTGGLDYEQYF
TRBV7-9	TRBD1	few	CASSSRQGGNTEAFF
TRBV6-1	TRBD1	.	CASSEATGGYGYTF
TRBV28	.	.	CASSSQQGNQPQHF
TRBV30	TRBD1	once	CAGQTGTGDVSSYNSPLHF
TRBV6-6	.	.	CASSSPGEPRSYEQYF
TRBV2	.	few	CASSGRLAAYEQYF
TRBV7-7	.	.	CASSLIPGAHEQFF
TRBV6-2/TRBV6-3	TRBD2	.	CASSYKRGGLDTQYF
TRBV9	TRBD2	.	CASSVRLAGSTGELFF
TRBV10-3	.	.	CAVQTRDTEAFF
TRBV6-6	TRBD1	once	CASSGDRVGDQPQHF
TRBV5-1	.	few	CASSLGAGTDTQYF
TRBV2	.	.	CASRSRGGLNTEAFF
TRBV11-1	TRBD2	.	CASSQGPGGTYEQYF
TRBV9	TRBD1	few	CASSAGQGAADTQYF
TRBV7-9	.	.	CASSPGRAKENTIYF
TRBV12-3/TRBV12-4	.	many	CASRGGLSTEAFF
TRBV2	TRBD2	.	CATTGLAGGGHYEQYF
TRBV5-1	TRBD1	.	CASRRQGDSPLHF
TRBV5-1	.	.	CASSLGGLGETQYF
TRBV29-1	TRBD1	.	CSVYPGGYYGYTF
TRBV11-2	TRBD1	.	CASSSQGGTEAFF
TRBV6-5	.	.	CASSYSFGALEEKLFF
TRBV5-4	TRBD1	.	CASSFGTGEGNTIYF
TRBV15	TRBD1	.	CATKWGTATEAFF
TRBV6-6	.	many	CASRRETSGYTF
TRBV4-1	.	.	CASSQDDTGYGSPLHF
TRBV2	.	.	CASSERQGNQPQHF
TRBV9	.	.	CASSVGTPGRDTQYF
TRBV9	TRBD2	.	CASSAGTSGGADGELFF
TRBV18	TRBD1	.	CASSQGNPGTGQAEQYF
TRBV13	TRBD1	.	CASSLGGQGKSSPLHF
TRBV14	.	.	CASSQDTGFSDGYTF
TRBV25-1	TRBD1	.	CASSSWTGGAGYTF
TRBV6-5	TRBD2	.	CASTYRGGGDYEQYF
TRBV3-1/TRBV3-2	.	.	CASSQGLPGPQYF
TRBV27	.	.	CASSLLTPSIYNEQFF
TRBV7-7	TRBD1	.	CASSARGPTGGLNENIQYF